This TCR beta chain was observed in a study of blood T cell repertoires in COVID-19. Study information: Researchers got acute and convalescent COVID-19 samples from the United States, Italy and Spain.

Assay used: immunoSEQ multiplex PCR; TCRdb lists only in-frame clones, some missing. Of about 150,000 clones listed, about four fifths are singletons. The CDR3 has 13 amino acids. Germline V gives CDR1 SGDLS, CDR2 YYNGEE. V shed 4 bases and J shed 5 bases, with 12 bases lying between them. The material sequenced was peripheral blood. This chain uses TRBV9 with TRBJ2-5, with D possibly TRBD2 on 6 matching bases. The clonotype originates from a man in his sixties with acute or convalescent COVID-19. In nucleotides, the CDR3 is TGTGCCAGCAGCCCGAGCGCGGGGGAGACCCAGTACTTC. Its protein product is CASSPSAGETQYF.